This T cell receptor beta chain was sequenced for a study of blood T cell repertoires in COVID-19. About the research overall: Whether acute or convalescent, the COVID-19 samples came from the United States, Italy and Spain. PBMCs, B-cell-depleted T cells, or T cells provided the cDNA or gDNA that made up the material.

Methods used by the authors: Estimation of nucleated cell counts relied on the amplification of reference gene primers. Data came from immunoSEQ multiplex PCR; TCRdb stores just in-frame clones and leaves some out. The DNA gave D and trimming, while V, J and clone size come from that table. The sample records about 180,000 clones, roughly three quarters being singletons. It was during active infection that Seattle patients were enrolled and then longitudinally followed. From germline, CDR1 is SQVTM and CDR2 ANQGSEA. With 0 bases removed from V and 5 bases from J, the gap between germline ends came to 7 bases. This CDR3 region has 12 residues.

This chain connects TRBV29-1 to TRBJ1-2; D is uncertain. This TCR was recovered from a woman of 80 years or more with COVID-19, enrolled during active disease. Sequenced input: peripheral blood. CDR3 DNA sequence: TGCAGCGTTGAAGAAGCGGGATATGGCTACACCTTC. Translation: CSVEEAGYGYTF.